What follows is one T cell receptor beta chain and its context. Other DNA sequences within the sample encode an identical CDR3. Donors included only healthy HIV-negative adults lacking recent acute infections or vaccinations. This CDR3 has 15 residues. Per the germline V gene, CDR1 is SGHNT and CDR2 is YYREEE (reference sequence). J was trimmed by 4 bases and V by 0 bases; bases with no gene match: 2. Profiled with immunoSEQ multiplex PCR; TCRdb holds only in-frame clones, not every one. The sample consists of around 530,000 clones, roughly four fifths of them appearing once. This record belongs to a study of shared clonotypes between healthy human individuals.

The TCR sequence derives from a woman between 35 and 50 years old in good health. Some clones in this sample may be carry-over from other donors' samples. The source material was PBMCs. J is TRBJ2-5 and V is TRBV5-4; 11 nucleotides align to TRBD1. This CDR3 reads CASSLDGTGGETQYF. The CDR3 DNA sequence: TGTGCCAGCAGCTTGGATGGGACAGGGGGAGAGACCCAGTACTTC.